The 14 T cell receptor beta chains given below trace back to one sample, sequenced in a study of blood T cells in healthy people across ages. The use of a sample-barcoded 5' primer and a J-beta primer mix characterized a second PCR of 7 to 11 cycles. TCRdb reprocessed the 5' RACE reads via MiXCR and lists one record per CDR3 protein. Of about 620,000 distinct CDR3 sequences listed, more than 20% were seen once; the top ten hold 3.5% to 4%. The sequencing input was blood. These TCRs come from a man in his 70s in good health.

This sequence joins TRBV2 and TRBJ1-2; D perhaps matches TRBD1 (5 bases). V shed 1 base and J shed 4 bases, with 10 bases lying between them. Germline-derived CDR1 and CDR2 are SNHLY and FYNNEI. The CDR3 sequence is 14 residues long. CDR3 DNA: TGTGCCAGCAGTGAAGGGGGGTACCTCTATGGCTACACCTTC. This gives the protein CASSEGGYLYGYTF.

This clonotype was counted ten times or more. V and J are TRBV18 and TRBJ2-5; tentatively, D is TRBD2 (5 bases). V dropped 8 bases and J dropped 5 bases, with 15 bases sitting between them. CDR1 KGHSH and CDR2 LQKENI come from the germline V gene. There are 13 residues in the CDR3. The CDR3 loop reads CASQGTGLETQYF. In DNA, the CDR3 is TGTGCCAGCCAAGGCACGGGGTTGGAGACCCAGTACTTC. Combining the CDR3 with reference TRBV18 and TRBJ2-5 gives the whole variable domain NAGVMQNPRHLVRRRGQEARLRCSPMKGHSHVYWYRQLPEEGLKFMVYLQKENIIDESGMPKERFSAEFPKEGPSILRIQQVVRGDSAAYFCASQGTGLETQYFGPGTRLLVL.

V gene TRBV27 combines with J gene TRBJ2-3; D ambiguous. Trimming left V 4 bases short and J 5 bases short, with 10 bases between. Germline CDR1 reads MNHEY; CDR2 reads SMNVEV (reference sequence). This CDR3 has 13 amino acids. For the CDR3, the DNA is TGTGCCAGCAGTTCCCGCGGCCTAGATACGCAGTATTTT. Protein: CASSSRGLDTQYF.

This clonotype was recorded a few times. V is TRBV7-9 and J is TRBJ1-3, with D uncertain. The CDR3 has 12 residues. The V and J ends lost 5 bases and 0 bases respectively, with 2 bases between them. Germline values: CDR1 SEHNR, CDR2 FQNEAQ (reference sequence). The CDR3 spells CASSHSGNTIYF. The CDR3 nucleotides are TGTGCCAGCAGCCACTCTGGAAACACCATATATTTT.

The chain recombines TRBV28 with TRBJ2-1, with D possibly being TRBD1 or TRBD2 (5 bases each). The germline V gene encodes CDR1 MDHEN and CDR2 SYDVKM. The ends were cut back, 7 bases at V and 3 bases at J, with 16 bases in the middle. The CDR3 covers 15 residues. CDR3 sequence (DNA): TGTGCCAGCACCTCTTCGATGGGGGTCTACAATGAGCAGTTCTTC. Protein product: CASTSSMGVYNEQFF. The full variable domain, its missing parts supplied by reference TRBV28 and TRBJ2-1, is DVKVTQSSRYLVKRTGEKVFLECVQDMDHENMFWYRQDPGLGLRLIYFSYDVKMKEKGDIPEGYSVSREKKERFSLILESASTNQTSMYLCASTSSMGVYNEQFFGPGTRLTVL.

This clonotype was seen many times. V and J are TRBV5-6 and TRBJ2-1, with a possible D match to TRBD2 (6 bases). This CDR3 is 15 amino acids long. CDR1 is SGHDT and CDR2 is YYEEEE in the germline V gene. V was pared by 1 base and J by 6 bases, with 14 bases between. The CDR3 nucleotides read TGTGCCAGCAGCTTGTCGCAGAGACTAGTCAATGAGCAGTTCTTC. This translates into CASSLSQRLVNEQFF.

As DNA, the CDR3 is TGCAGCGTTGTGCCCAGGGCCCCAGGGACCCAGTACTTC. It specifies CSVVPRAPGTQYF. The chain employs TRBV29-1 and TRBJ2-5; D is possibly TRBD1 (5 bases). V shed 4 bases and J shed 7 bases, with 16 bases lying between them. Germline V lookup: CDR1 SQVTM, CDR2 ANQGSEA. This CDR3 region has 13 residues.

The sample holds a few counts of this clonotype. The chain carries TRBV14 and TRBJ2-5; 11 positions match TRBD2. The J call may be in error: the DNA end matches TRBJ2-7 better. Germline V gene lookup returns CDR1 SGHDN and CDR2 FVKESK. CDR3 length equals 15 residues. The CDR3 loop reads CASSQGLAGIYEQYF. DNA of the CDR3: TGTGCCAGCAGCCAAGGACTAGCGGGGATCTACGAGCAGTACTTC.

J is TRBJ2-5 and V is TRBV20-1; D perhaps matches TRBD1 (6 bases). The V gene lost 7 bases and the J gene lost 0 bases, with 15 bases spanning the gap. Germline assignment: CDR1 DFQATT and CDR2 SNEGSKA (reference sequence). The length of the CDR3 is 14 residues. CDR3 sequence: CSVPRGPHQETQYF. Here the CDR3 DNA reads TGCAGTGTCCCCAGGGGCCCCCACCAAGAGACCCAGTACTTC.

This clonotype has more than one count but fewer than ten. The CDR3 region has the DNA TGTGCCAGCAGTTACGTGGGCGGGGGAGATAACTATGGCTACACCTTC. Its translation is CASSYVGGGDNYGYTF. V is TRBV6-6 and J is TRBJ1-2; D may be TRBD1 (5 bases). The CDR3 totals 16 residues. CDR1 is MNHNY, CDR2 SVGAGI, per germline (reference sequence). Trimming stripped 2 bases from V and 1 base from J, with 14 bases between.

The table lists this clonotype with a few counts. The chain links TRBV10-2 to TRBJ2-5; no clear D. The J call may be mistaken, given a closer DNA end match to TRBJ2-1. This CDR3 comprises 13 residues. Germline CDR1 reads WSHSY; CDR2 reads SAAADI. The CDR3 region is CATHGHNDNEQFF. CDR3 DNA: TGCGCCACCCACGGGCACAACGACAATGAGCAGTTCTTC.

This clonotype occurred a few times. The CDR3 reads CASSVRDSSLTDTQYF. The CDR3 coding sequence is TGTGCCAGCAGCGTCCGGGACTCCTCCCTCACAGATACGCAGTATTTT. This chain joins TRBV7-8 and TRBJ2-3; possibly TRBD2 for D (6 bases). V was trimmed by 5 bases and J by 2 bases, leaving 17 bases between them. The CDR3 sequence is 16 residues long. Germline CDR1 SGHVS, CDR2 FQNEAQ.

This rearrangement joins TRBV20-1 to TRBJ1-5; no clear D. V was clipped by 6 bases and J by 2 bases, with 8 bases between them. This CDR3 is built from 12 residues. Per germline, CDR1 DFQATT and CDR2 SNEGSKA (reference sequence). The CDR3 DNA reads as TGCAGTGCCCCGAGCGGCAATCAGCCCCAGCATTTT. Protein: CSAPSGNQPQHF.

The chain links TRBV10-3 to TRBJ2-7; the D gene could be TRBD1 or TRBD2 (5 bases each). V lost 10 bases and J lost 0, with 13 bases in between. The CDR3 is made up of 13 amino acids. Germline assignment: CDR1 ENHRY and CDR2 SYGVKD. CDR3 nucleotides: TGTGCCACCTGGGACGGAACCTCCTACGAGCAGTACTTC. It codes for CATWDGTSYEQYF.